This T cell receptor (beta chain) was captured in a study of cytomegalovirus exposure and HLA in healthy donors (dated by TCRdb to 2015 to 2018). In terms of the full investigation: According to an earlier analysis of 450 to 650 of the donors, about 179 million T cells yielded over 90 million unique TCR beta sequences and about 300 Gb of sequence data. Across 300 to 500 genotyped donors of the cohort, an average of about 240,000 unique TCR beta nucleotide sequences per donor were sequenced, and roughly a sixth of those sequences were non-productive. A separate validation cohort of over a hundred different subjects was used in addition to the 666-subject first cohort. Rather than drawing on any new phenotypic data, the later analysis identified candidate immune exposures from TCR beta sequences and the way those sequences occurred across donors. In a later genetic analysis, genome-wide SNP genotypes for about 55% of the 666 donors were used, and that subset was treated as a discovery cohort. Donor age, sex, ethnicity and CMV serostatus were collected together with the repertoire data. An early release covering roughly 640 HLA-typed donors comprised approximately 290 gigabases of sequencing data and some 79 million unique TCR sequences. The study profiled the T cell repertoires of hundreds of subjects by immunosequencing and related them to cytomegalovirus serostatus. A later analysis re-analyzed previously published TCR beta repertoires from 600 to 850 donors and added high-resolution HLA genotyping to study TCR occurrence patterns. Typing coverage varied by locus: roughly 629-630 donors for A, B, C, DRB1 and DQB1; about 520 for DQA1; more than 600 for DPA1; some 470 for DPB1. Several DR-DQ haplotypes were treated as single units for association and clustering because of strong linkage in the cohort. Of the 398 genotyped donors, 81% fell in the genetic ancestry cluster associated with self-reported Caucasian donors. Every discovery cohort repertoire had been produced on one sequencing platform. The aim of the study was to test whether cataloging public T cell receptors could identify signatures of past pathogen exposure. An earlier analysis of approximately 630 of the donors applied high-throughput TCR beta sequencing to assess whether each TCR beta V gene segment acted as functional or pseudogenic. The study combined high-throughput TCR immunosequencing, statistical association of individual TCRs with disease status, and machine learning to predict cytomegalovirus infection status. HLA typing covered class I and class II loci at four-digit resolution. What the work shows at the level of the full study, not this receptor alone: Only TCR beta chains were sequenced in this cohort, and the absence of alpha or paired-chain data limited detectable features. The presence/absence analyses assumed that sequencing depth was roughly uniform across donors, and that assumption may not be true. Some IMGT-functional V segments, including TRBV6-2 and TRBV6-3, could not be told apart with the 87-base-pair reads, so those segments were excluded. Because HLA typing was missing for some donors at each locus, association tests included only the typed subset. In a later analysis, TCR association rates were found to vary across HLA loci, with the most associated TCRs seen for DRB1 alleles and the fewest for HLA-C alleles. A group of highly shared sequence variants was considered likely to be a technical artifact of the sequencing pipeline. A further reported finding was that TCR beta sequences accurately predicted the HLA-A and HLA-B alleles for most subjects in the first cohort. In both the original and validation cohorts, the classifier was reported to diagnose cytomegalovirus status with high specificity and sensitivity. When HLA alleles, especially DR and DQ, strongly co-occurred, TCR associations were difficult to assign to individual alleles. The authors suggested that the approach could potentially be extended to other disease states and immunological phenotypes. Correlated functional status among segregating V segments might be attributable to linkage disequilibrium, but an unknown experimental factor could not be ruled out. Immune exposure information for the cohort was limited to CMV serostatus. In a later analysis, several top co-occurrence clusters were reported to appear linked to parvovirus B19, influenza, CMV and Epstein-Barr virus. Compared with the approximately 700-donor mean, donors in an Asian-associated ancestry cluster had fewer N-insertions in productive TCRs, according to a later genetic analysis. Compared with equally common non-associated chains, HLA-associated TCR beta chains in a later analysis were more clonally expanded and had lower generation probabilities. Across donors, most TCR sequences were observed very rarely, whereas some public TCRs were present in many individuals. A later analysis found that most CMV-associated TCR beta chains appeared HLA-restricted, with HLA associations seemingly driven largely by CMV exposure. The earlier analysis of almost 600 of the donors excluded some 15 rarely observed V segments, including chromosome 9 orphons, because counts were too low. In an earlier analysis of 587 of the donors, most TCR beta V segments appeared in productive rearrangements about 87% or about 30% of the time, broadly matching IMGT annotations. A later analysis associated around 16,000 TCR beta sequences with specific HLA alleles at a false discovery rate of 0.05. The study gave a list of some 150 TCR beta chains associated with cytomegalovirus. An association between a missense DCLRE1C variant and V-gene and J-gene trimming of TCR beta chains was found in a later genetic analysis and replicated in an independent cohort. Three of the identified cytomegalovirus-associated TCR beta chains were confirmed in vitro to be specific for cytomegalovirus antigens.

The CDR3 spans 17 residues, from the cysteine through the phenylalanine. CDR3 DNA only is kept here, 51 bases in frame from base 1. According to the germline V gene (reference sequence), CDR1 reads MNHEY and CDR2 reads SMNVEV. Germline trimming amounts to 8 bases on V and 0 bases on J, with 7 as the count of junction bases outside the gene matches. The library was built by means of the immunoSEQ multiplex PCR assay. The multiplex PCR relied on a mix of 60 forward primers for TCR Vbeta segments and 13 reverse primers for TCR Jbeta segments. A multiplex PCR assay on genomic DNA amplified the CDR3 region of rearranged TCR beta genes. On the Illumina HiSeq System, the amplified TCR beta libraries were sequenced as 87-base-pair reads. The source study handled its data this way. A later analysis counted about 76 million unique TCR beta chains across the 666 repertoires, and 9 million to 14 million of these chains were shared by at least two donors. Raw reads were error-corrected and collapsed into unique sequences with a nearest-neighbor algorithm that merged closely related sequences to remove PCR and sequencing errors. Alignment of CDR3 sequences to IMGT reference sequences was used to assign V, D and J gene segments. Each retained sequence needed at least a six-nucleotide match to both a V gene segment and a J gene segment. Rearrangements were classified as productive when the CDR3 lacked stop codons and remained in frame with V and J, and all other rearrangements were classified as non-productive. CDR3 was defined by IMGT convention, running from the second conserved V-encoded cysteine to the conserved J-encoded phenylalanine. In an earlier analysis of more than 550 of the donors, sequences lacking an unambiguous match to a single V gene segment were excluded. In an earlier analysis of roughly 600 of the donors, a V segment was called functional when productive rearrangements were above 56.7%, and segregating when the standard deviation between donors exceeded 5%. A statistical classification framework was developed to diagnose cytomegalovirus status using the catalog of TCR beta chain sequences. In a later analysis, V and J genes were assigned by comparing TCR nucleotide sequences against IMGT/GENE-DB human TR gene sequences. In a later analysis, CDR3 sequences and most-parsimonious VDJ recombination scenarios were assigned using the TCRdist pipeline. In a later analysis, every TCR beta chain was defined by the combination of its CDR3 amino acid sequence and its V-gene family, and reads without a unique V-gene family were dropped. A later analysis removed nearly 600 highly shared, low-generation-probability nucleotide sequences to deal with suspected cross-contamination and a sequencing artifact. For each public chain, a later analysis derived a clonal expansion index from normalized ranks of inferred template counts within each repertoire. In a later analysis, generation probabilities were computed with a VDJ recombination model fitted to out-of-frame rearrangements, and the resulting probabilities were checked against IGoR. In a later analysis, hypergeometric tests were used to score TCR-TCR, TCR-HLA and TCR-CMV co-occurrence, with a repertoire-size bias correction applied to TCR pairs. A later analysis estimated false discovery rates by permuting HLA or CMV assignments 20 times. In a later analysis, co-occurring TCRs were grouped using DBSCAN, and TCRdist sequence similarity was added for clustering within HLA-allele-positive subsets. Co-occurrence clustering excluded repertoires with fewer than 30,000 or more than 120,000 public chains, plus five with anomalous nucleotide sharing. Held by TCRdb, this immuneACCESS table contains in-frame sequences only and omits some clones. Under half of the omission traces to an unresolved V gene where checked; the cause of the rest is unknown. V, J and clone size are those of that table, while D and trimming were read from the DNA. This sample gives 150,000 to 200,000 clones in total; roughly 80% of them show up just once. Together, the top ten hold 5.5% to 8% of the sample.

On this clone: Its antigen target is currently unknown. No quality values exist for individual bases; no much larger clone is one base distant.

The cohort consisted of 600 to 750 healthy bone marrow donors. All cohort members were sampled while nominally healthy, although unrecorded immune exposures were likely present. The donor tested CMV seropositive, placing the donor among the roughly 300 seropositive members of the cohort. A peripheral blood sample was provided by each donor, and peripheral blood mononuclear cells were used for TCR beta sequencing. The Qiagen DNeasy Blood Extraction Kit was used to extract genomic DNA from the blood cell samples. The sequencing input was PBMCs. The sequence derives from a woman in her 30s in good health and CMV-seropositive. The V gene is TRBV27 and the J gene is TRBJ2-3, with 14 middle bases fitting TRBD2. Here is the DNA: TGTGCCAGCCAAAGACTAGCGGGGGGGCCGAGCACAGATACGCAGTATTTT. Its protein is CASQRLAGGPSTDTQYF.